The entry below describes one T cell receptor (beta chain). Authors' data handling: From reference gene primer amplification, estimates of nucleated cell counts were derived. Produced via immunoSEQ multiplex PCR; TCRdb's table is partial and in-frame only. V and J calls and clone size are given by that table; D and trimming were obtained from the DNA. This sample yields 100,000 to 150,000 clones, of which about four fifths are seen a single time; about a sixth belongs to the top ten. These data originate in a study of blood T cell repertoires in COVID-19. The Seattle patients, enrolled during active infection, were followed longitudinally. This clonotype was sampled from a man in his thirties or forties with COVID-19, enrolled during active disease. Sequenced input: peripheral blood.

The CDR3 region has the DNA TGTGCCAGTACCTCCCCGGGTAGGGGGGGCACTGAAGCTTTCTTT. Amino acids: CASTSPGRGGTEAFF. The chain has TRBV19 and TRBJ1-1; TRBD1 might be the D (6 bases). Germline-derived CDR1 and CDR2 are LNHDA and SQIVND (reference sequence). Trimming left V 7 bases short and J 4 bases short, with 19 bases between. The CDR3 loop spans 15 amino acids.